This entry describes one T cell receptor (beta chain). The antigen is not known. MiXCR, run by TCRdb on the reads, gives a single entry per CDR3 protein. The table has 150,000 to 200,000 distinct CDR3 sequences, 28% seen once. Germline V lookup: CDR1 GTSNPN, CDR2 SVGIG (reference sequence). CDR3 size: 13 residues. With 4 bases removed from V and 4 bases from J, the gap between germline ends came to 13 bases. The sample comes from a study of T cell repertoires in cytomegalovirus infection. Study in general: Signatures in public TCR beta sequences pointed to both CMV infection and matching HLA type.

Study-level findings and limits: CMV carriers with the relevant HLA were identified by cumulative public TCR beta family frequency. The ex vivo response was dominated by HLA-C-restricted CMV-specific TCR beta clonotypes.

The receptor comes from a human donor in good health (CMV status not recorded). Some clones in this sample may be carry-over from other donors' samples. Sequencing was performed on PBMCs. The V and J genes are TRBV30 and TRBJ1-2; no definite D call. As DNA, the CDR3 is TGTGCCTGGAACGGAATGGAGGGCTATGGCTACACCTTC. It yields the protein CAWNGMEGYGYTF.